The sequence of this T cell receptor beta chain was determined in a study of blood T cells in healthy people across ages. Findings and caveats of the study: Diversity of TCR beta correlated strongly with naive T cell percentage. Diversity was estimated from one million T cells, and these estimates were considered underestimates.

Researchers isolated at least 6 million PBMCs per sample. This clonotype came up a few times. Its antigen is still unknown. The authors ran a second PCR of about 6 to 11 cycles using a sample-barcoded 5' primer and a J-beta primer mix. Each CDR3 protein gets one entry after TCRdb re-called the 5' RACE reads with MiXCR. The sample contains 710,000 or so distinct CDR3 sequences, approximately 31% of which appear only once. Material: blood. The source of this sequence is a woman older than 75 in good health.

CDR3 amino acids: CASSALGGRLAEAFF. Written as DNA, the CDR3 is TGTGCCAGCAGCGCCCTCGGAGGGCGCTTGGCTGAAGCTTTCTTT. The rearrangement links TRBV9 to TRBJ1-1; D ambiguous. The V end was cut by 3 bases, the J end by 6 bases, with 18 bases between. The CDR3 is 15 residues long. Germline V CDR1 and CDR2: SGDLS, YYNGEE.